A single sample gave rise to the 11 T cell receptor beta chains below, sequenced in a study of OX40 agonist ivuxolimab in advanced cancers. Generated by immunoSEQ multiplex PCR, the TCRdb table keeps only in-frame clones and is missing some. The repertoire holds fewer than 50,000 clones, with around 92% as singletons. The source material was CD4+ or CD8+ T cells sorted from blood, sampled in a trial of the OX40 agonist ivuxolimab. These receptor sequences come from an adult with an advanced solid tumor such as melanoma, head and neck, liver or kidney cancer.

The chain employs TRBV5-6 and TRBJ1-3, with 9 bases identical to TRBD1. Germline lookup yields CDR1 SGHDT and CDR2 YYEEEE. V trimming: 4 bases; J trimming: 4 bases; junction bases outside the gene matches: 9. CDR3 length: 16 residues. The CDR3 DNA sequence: TGTGCCAGCAGCCCCTATCGGGGACAGGGAGGAAACACCATATATTTT. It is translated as CASSPYRGQGGNTIYF.

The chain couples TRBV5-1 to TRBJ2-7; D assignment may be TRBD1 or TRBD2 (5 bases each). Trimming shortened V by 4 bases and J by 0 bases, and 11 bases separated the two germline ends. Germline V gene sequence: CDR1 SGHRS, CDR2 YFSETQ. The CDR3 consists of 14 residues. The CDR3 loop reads CASSVRDGSYEQYF. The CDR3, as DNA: TGCGCCAGCAGCGTCCGGGACGGCTCCTACGAGCAGTACTTC.

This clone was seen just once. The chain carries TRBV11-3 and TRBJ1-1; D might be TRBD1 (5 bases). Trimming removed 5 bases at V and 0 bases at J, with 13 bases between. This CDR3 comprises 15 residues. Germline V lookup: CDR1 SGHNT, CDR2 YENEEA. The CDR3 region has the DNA TGTGCCAGCAGCCCCTCGACAGTCATGAACACTGAAGCTTTCTTT. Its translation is CASSPSTVMNTEAFF.

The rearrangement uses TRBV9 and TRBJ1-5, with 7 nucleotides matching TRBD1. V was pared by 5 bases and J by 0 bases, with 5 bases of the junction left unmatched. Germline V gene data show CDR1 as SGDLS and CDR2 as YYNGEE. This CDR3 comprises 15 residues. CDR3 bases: TGTGCCAGCAGTGGTACAGGGGATAGCAATCAGCCCCAGCATTTT. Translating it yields CASSGTGDSNQPQHF.

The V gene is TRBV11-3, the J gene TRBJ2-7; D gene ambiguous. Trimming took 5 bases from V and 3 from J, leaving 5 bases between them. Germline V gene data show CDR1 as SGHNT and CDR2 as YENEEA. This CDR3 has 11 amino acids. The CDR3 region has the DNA TGTGCCAGCAGCCGTTACTACGAGCAGTACTTC. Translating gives CASSRYYEQYF. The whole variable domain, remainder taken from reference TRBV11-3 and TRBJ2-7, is EAGVVQSPRYKIIEKKQPVAFWCNPISGHNTLYWYLQNLGQGPELLIRYENEEAVDDSQLPKDRFSAERLKGVDSTLKIQPAELGDSAVYLCASSRYYEQYFGPGTRLTVT.

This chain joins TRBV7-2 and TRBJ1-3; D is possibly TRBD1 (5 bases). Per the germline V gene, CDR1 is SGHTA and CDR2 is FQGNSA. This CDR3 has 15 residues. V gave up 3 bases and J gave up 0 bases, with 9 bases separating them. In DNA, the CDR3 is TGTGCCAGCAGCTTTAGACAGTCCTCTGGAAACACCATATATTTT. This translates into CASSFRQSSGNTIYF.

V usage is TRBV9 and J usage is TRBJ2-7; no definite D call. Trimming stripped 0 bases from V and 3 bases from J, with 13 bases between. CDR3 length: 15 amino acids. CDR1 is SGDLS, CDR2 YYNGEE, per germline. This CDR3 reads CASSVGGWASYEQYF. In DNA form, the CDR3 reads TGTGCCAGCAGCGTAGGGGGATGGGCAAGCTACGAGCAGTACTTC.

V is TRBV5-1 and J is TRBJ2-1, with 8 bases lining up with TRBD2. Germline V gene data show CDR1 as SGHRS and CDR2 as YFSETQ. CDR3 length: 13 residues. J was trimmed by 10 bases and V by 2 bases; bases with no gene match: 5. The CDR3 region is CASSLRTSPEQFF. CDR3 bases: TGCGCCAGCAGCTTAAGGACTAGCCCCGAGCAGTTCTTC. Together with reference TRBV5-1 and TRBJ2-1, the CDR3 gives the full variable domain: KAGVTQTPRYLIKTRGQQVTLSCSPISGHRSVSWYQQTPGQGLQFLFEYFSETQRNKGNFPGRFSGRQFSNSRSEMNVSTLELGDSALYLCASSLRTSPEQFFGPGTRLTVL.

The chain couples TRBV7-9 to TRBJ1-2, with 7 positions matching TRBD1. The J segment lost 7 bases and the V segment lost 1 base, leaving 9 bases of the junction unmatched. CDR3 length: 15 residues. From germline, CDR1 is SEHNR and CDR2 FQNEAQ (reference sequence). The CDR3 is CASSLVAQDRSGYTF. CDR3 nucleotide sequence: TGTGCCAGCAGCTTAGTCGCGCAGGACAGGAGTGGCTACACCTTC.

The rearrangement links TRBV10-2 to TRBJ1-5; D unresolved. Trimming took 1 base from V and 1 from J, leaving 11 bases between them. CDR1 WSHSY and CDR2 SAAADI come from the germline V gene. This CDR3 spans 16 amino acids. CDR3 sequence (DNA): TGCGCCAGCAGTGAGTGGATAAATCCGAGCAATCAGCCCCAGCATTTT. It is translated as CASSEWINPSNQPQHF.

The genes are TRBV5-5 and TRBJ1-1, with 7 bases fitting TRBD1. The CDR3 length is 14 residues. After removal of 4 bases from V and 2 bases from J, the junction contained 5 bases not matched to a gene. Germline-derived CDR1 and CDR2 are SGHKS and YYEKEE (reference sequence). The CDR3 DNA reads TGTGCCAGCAGCAGGGGACAGACAAACACTGAAGCTTTCTTT. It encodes CASSRGQTNTEAFF.